This T cell receptor beta chain came from a study of graft-versus-host responses after intestinal transplantation. Across the study: Tacrolimus plus steroids were given to all recipients for 3 to 4 years, preceded by anti-thymocyte globulin induction.

Overall study results and limits: Allografts of patients with graft-donor T cell macrochimerism showed high graft-versus-host to host-versus-graft clone ratios.

V was clipped by 4 bases and J by 4 bases; unmatched bases: 4. Germline values: CDR1 SGHNT, CDR2 YYREEE (reference sequence). CDR3 size: 13 residues. Of note for this clone: Its antigen is unidentified.

The assay was immunoSEQ multiplex PCR, and TCRdb's table has in-frame clones only and misses some. Of about 90,000 clones in the sample, approximately 90% were seen once. The chain carries TRBV5-4 and TRBJ1-2; 7 bases are a match to TRBD1. The specimen was unstimulated CD4+ T cells sorted from spleen or lymph node cells, collected before transplant. This receptor was taken from a human donor who was the organ donor for an intestinal transplant. CDR3 sequence reads: CASSARTGYGYTF. The CDR3 nucleotides read TGTGCCAGCAGCGCAAGGACAGGCTATGGCTACACCTTC.